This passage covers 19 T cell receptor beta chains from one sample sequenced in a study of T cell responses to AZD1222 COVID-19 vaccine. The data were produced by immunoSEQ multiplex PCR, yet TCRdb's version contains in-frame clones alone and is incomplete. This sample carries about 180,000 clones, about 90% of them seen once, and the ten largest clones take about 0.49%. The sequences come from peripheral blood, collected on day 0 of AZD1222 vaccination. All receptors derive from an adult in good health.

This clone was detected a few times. For the CDR3, the DNA is TGTGCCAGCAGCCCCGGACAGGGCCATCAGCCCCAGCATTTT. Translated: CASSPGQGHQPQHF. The gene calls are TRBV7-2 and TRBJ1-5; 8 bases line up with TRBD1. The germline gives CDR1 SGHTA, CDR2 FQGNSA. With V trimmed by 5 bases and J by 5 bases, 5 bases remained unmatched. There are 14 residues in the CDR3.

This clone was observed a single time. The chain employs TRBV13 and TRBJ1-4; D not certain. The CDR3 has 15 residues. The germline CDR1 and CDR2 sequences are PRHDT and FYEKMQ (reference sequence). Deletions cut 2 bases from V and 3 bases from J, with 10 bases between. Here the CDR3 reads CASSLRGKANEKLFF. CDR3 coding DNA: TGTGCCAGCAGCTTACGAGGGAAGGCTAATGAAAAACTGTTTTTT.

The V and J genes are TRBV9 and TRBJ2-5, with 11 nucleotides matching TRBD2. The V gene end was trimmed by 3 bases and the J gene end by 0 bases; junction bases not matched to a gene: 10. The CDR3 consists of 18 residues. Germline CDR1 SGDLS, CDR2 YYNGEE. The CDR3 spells CASSGGLAGLGYQETQYF. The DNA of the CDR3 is TGTGCCAGCAGCGGAGGACTAGCGGGTCTGGGGTACCAAGAGACCCAGTACTTC.

The CDR3 here is CASSGAGAIGEQFF. Here the CDR3 DNA reads TGTGCCAGCAGCGGAGCGGGAGCGATTGGTGAGCAGTTCTTC. The chain has TRBV9 and TRBJ2-1, with 8 nucleotides matching TRBD2. The germline gives CDR1 SGDLS, CDR2 YYNGEE. This CDR3 has 14 amino acids. V lost 3 bases and J lost 9; bases outside the gene matches: 8.

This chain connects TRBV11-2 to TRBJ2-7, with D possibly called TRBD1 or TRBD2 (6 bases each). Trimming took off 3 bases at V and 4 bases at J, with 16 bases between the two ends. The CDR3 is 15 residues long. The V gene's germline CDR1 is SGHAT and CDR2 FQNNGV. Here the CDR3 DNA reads TGTGCCAGCAGCTTGATTGGGGGGCGCGGGTACGAGCAGTACTTC. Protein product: CASSLIGGRGYEQYF.

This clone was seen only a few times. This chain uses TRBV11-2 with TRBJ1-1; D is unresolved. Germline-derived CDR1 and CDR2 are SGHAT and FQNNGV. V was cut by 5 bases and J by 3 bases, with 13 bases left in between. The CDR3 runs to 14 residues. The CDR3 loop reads CASSPPLVDTEAFF. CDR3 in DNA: TGTGCCAGCAGCCCCCCATTAGTTGACACTGAAGCTTTCTTT.

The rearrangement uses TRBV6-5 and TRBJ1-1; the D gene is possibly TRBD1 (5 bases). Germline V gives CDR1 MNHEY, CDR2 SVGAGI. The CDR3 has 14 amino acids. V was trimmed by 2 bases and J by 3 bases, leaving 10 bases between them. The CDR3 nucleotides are TGTGCCAGCAGTTACGGCAGGGCTGACACTGAAGCTTTCTTT. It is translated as CASSYGRADTEAFF.

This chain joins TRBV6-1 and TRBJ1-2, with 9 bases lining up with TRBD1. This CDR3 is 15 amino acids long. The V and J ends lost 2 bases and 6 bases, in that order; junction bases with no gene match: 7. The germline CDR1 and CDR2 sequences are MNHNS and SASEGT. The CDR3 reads CASSELGTGMHGYTF. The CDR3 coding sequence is TGTGCCAGCAGTGAACTCGGGACAGGGATGCATGGCTACACCTTC.

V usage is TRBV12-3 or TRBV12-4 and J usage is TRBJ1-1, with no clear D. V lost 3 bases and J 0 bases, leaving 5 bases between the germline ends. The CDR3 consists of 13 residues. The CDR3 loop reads CASSLPLNTEAFF. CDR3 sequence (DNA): TGTGCCAGCAGTTTGCCATTGAACACTGAAGCTTTCTTT.

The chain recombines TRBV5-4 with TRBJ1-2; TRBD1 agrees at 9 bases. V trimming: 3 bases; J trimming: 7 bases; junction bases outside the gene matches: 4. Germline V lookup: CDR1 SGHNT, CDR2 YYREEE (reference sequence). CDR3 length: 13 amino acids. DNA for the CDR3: TGTGCCAGCAGCTCCTGGACAGGGGTTGGCTACACCTTC. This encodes CASSSWTGVGYTF.

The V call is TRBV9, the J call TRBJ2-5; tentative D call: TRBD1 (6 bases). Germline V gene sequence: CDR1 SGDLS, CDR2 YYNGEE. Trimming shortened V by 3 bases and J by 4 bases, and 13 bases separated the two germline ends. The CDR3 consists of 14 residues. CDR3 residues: CASSALGAGETQYF. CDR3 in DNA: TGTGCCAGCAGCGCCTTGGGGGCGGGAGAGACCCAGTACTTC.

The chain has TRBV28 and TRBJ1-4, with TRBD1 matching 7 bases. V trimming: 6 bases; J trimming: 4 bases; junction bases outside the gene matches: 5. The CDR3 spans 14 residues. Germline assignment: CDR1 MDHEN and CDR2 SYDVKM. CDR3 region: CASSSGQLNEKLFF. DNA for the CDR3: TGTGCCAGCAGCTCGGGACAGCTTAATGAAAAACTGTTTTTT.

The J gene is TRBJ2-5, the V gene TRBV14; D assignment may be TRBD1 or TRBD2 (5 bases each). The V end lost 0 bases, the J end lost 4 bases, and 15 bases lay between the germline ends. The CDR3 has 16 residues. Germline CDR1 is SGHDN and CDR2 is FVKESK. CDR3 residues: CASSQDWNGGAETQYF. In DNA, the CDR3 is TGTGCCAGCAGCCAAGATTGGAATGGGGGTGCAGAGACCCAGTACTTC.

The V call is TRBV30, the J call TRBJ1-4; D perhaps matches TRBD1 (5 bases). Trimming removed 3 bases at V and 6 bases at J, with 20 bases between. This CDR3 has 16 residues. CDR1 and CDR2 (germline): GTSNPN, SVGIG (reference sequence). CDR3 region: CAWSPSTGLQYEKLFF. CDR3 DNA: TGTGCCTGGAGCCCATCCACGGGACTTCAGTATGAAAAACTGTTTTTT.

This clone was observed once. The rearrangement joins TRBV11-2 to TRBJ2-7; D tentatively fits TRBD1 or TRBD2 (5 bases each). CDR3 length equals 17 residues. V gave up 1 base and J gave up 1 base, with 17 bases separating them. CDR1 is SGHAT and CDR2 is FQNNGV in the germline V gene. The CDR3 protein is CASSLVYPGTKSYEQYF. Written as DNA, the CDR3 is TGTGCCAGCAGCTTAGTATACCCCGGGACGAAATCCTACGAGCAGTACTTC.

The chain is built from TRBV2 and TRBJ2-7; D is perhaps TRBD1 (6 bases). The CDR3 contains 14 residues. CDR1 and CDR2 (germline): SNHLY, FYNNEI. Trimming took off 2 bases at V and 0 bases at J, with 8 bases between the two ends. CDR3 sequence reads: CASSEQGPSYEQYF. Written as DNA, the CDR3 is TGTGCCAGCAGTGAACAGGGGCCCTCCTACGAGCAGTACTTC.

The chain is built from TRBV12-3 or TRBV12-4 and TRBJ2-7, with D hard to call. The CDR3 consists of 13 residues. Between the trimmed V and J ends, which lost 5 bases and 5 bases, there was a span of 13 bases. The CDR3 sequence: CASSPGQVNEQYF. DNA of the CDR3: TGTGCCAGCAGTCCCGGGCAGGTAAACGAGCAGTACTTC.

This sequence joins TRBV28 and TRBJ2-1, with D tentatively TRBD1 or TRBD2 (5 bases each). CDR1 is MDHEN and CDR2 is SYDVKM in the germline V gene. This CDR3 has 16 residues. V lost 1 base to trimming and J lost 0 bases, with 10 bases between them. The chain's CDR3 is CASSLYGADSYNEQFF. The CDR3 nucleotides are TGTGCCAGCAGTTTATACGGGGCTGACTCCTACAATGAGCAGTTCTTC.

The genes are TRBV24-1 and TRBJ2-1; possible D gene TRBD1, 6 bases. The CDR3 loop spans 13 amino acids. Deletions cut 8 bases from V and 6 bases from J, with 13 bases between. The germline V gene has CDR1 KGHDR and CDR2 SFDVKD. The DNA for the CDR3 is TGTGCCACCACGGCGGACAGCTCCAATGAGCAGTTCTTC. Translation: CATTADSSNEQFF.